The sequence of this TCR beta chain was determined in a study of early stage breast cancer tumors. In the study overall: Roughly 9.6-fold was the mean read coverage per sample.

Produced via immunoSEQ multiplex PCR; TCRdb's table is partial and in-frame only. Of fewer than 70,000 clones detected, about 85% appear once; the ten largest clones hold about 4.4%. Study-level findings and limits: Unsorted bulk genomic DNA sequencing lacked pairing and functional marker data. Blood repertoires resembled normal breast more than tumor.

J lost 6 bases, V lost 6 bases, and 4 bases had no gene match. Germline V gives CDR1 MNHNY, CDR2 SVGAGI (reference sequence). The CDR3 totals 14 residues. Details on this clone: Its cognate antigen is unknown.

The V and J genes are TRBV6-6 and TRBJ2-3; TRBD2 aligns across 12 bases. This TCR was sampled from a person in their 40s with breast cancer. What was sequenced was blood. CDR3 sequence (DNA): TGTGCCAGCAGCCCCGGGACTAGCGGGGATACGCAGTATTTT. Translation: CASSPGTSGDTQYF.